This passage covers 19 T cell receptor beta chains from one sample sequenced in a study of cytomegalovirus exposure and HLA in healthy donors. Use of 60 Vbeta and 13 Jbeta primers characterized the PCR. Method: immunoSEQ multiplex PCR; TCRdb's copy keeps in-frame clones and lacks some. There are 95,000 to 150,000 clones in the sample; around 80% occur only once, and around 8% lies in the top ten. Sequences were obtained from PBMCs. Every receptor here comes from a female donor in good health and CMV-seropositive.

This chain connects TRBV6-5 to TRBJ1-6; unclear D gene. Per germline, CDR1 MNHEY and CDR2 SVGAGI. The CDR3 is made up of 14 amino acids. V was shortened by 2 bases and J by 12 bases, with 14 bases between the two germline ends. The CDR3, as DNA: TGTGCCAGCAGTTACGGCTCTAGTGTTCGACCCCTCCACTTT. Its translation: CASSYGSSVRPLHF.

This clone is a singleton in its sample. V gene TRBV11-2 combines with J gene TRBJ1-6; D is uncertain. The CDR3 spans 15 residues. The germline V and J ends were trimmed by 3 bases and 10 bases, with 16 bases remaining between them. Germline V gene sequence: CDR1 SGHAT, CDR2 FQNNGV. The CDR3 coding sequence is TGTGCCAGCAGCTTGGGAGTAGGGAGGCCCTCACCCCTCCACTTT. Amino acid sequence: CASSLGVGRPSPLHF.

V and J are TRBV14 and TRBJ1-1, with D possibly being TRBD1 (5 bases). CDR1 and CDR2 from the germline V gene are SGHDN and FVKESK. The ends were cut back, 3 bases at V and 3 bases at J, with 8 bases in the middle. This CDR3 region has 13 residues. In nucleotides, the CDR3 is TGTGCCAGCAGCCACAGCAGGGACACTGAAGCTTTCTTT. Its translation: CASSHSRDTEAFF.

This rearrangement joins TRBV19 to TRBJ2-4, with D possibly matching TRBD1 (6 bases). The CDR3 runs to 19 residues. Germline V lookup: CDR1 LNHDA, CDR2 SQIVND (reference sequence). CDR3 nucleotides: TGTGCAGGATTGGGGGCCCGGATGCCCGAAGCATTATCCTCTGACATTCAGTACTTC. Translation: CAGLGARMPEALSSDIQYF.

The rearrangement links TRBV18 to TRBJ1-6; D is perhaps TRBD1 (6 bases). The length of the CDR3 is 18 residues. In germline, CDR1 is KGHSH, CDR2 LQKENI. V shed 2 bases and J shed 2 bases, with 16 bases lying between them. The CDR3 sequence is CASSPLSRQVAYNSPLHF. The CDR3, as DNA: TGTGCCAGCTCACCATTATCCCGACAGGTCGCCTATAATTCACCCCTCCACTTT. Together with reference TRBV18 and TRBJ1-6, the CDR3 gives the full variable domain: NAGVMQNPRHLVRRRGQEARLRCSPMKGHSHVYWYRQLPEEGLKFMVYLQKENIIDESGMPKERFSAEFPKEGPSILRIQQVVRGDSAAYFCASSPLSRQVAYNSPLHFGNGTRLTVT.

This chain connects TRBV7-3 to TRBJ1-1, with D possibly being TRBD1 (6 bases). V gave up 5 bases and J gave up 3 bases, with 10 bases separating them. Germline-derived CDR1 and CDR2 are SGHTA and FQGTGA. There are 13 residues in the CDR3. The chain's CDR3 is CASSKGGDTEAFF. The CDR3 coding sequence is TGTGCCAGCAGCAAAGGGGGGGACACTGAAGCTTTCTTT.

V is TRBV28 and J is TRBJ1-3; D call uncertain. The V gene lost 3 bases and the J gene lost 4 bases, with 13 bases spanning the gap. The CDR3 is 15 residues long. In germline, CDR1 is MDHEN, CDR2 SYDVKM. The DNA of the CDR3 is TGTGCCAGCAGTTTCCCGACCTGGGCAGGAAACACCATATATTTT. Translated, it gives CASSFPTWAGNTIYF.

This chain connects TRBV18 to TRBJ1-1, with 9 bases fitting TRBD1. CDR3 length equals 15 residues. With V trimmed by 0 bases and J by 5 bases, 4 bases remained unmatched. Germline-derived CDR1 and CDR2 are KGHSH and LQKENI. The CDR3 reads CASSPPDRGFTEAFF. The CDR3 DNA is TGTGCCAGCTCACCACCGGACAGGGGTTTTACTGAAGCTTTCTTT.

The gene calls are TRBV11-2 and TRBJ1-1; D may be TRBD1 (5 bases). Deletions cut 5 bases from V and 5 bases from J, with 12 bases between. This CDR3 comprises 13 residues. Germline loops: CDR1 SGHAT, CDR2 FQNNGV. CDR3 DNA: TGTGCCAGCAGCCAGGGCTGGGGTACTGAAGCTTTCTTT. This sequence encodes CASSQGWGTEAFF.

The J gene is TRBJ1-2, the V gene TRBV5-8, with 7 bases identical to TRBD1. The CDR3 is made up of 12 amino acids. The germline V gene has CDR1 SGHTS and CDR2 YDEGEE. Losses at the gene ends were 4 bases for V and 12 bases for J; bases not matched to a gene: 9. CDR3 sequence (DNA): TGTGCCAGCAGCCTTAAAGGACAGGATAACACCTTC. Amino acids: CASSLKGQDNTF.

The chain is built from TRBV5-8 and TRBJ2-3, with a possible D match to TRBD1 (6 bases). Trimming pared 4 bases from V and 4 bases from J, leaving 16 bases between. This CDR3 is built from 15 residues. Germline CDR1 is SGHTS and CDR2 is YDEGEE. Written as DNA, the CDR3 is TGTGCCAGCAGCCAGGGGCAGGCCGGTCCAGATACGCAGTATTTT. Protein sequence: CASSQGQAGPDTQYF.

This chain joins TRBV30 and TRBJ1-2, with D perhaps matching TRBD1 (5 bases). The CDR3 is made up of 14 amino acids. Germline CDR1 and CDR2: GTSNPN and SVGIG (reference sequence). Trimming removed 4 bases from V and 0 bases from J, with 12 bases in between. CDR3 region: CAWIRGPANYGYTF. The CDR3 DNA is TGTGCCTGGATTAGGGGCCCCGCTAACTATGGCTACACCTTC.

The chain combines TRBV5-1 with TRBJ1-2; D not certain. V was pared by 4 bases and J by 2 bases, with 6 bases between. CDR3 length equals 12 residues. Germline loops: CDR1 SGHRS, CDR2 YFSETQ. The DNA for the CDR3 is TGCGCCAGCAGCATGCAGAACTATGGCTACACCTTC. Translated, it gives CASSMQNYGYTF.

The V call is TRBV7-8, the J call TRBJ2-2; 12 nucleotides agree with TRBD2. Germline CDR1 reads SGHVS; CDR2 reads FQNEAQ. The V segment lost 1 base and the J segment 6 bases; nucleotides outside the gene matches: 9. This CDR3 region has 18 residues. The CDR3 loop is CASSLVSSGGALAGELFF. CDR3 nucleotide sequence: TGTGCCAGCAGCTTAGTTTCTAGCGGGGGGGCACTGGCCGGGGAGCTGTTTTTT. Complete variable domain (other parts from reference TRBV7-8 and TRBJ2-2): GAGVSQSPRYKVAKRGQDVALRCDPISGHVSLFWYQQALGQGPEFLTYFQNEAQLDKSGLPSDRFFAERPEGSVSTLKIQRTQQEDSAVYLCASSLVSSGGALAGELFFGEGSRLTVL.

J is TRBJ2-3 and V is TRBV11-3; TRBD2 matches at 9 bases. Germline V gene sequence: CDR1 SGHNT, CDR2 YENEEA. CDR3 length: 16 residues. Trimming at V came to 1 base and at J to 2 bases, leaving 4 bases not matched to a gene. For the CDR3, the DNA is TGTGCCAGCAGCTTAGGGCTAGCGGGGACCACAGATACGCAGTATTTT. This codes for CASSLGLAGTTDTQYF.

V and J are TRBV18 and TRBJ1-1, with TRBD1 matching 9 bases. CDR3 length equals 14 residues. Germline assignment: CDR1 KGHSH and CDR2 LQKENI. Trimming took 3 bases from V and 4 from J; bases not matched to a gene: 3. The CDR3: CASSPGQGTTEAFF. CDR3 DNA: TGTGCCAGCTCACCCGGACAGGGGACCACTGAAGCTTTCTTT.

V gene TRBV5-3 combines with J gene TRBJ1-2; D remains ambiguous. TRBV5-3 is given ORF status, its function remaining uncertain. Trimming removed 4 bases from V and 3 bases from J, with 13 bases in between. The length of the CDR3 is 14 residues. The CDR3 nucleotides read TGTGCCAGAAGCCCTCTCCCTGGAGACTATGGCTACACCTTC. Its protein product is CARSPLPGDYGYTF.

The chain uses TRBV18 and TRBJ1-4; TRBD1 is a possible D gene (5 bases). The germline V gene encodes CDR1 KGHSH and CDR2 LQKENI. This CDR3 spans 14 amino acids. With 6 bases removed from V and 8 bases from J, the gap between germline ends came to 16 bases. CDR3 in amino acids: CASSPRRGEEKLFF. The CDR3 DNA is TGTGCCAGCTCCCCTCGACGGGGGGAGGAAAAACTGTTTTTT.

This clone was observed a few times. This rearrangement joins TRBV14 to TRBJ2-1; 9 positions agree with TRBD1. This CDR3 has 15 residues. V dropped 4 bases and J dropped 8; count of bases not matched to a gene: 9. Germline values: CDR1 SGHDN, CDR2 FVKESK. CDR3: CASSLGTGRFDEQFF. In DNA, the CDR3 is TGTGCCAGCAGCCTTGGGACAGGGAGGTTCGATGAGCAGTTCTTC. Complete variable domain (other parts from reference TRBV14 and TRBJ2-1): EAGVTQFPSHSVIEKGQTVTLRCDPISGHDNLYWYRRVMGKEIKFLLHFVKESKQDESGMPNNRFLAERTGGTYSTLKVQPAELEDSGVYFCASSLGTGRFDEQFFGPGTRLTVL.